The clone carrying this T cell receptor beta chain appeared a single time. Authors' processing steps: For nucleated cells, counts were estimated from reference gene primer amplification. Assay used: immunoSEQ multiplex PCR; TCRdb lists only in-frame clones, some missing. That table furnishes V, J and clone size, whereas the DNA furnished D and trimming. Here the sample spans 85,000 to 95,000 clones, 89% being singletons. This CDR3 region has 15 residues. Germline loops: CDR1 LNHDA, CDR2 SQIVND (reference sequence). The junction had 7 bases not matched to a gene; V was cut back by 5 bases and J by 7 bases. This entry comes from a study of blood T cell repertoires in COVID-19. Turning to the study itself: The samples span acute and convalescent COVID-19 from the United States, Italy and Spain. PBMCs, B-cell-depleted T cells, or T cells were the source of the cDNA or gDNA that made up the material.

The V and J genes are TRBV19 and TRBJ1-6; TRBD1 aligns across 8 bases. This receptor was identified in a woman older than 75 with active COVID-19. The sequenced sample was peripheral blood. CDR3 in amino acids: CASSDRGTRNSPLHF. The CDR3 DNA reads as TGTGCCAGTAGTGACAGGGGAACGAGGAATTCACCCCTCCACTTT.